The next 29 T cell receptor beta chains were all read from a single sample in a study of cytomegalovirus exposure and HLA in healthy donors. The primer mix had 60 Vbeta and 13 Jbeta primers. Libraries were prepared by immunoSEQ multiplex PCR; TCRdb keeps only in-frame clonotypes and omits some of them. The table lists 150,000 to 200,000 clones, 70% to 90% of them singletons. The sequenced sample consisted of PBMCs. The source of these receptors is a woman younger than 30 in good health and CMV-seronegative.

The V call is TRBV10-3, the J call TRBJ1-2; 10 bases match TRBD1. V lost 4 bases and J lost 4; bases outside the gene matches: 9. This CDR3 is built from 16 residues. Germline CDR1 is ENHRY and CDR2 is SYGVKD. The CDR3 DNA follows: TGTGCCATCAGTGGCTACCGGGACAGGGGCTTCTATGGCTACACCTTC. Residues: CAISGYRDRGFYGYTF.

V is TRBV18 and J is TRBJ2-6; no clear D. Germline V gene sequence: CDR1 KGHSH, CDR2 LQKENI. The CDR3 is made up of 17 amino acids. V lost 3 bases to trimming and J lost 0 bases, with 12 bases between them. In nucleotides, the CDR3 is TGTGCCAGCTCACCGCGCCCGCCCTCCTCTGGGGCCAACGTCCTGACTTTC. As protein: CASSPRPPSSGANVLTF.

The genes are TRBV7-2 and TRBJ2-5; 7 bases align to TRBD2. This CDR3 is 17 amino acids long. V gave up 5 bases and J gave up 5 bases; unmatched junction bases: 17. Germline V gives CDR1 SGHTA, CDR2 FQGNSA. The CDR3 reads CASSDPKLAGVGETQYF. For the CDR3, the DNA is TGTGCCAGCAGCGACCCCAAATTGGCGGGAGTTGGGGAGACCCAGTACTTC.

J is TRBJ2-3 and V is TRBV28, with D maybe TRBD2 (5 bases). The germline gives CDR1 MDHEN, CDR2 SYDVKM. CDR3 length equals 15 residues. V was cut by 8 bases and J by 3 bases, with 18 bases left in between. The CDR3 DNA reads TGTGCCAGCGCCGTACCGGGGAGAGGGACAGATACGCAGTATTTT. Translation: CASAVPGRGTDTQYF.

The rearrangement links TRBV18 to TRBJ2-2; 9 bases agree with TRBD2. From germline, CDR1 is KGHSH and CDR2 LQKENI. CDR3 size: 16 residues. The junction had 5 bases not matched to a gene; V was cut back by 2 bases and J by 4 bases. The CDR3 DNA sequence: TGTGCCAGCTCACCAAGGCGGGGGGGCCTCACCGGGGAGCTGTTTTTT. It codes for CASSPRRGGLTGELFF.

The chain links TRBV5-1 to TRBJ1-2; TRBD1 matches 10 bases. CDR1 is SGHRS, CDR2 YFSETQ, per germline. The CDR3 consists of 13 residues. V lost 4 bases and J lost 8; bases outside the gene matches: 5. In DNA form, the CDR3 reads TGCGCCAGCAGCCCTGGGACAGGGGAAGGCTACACCTTC. Translated: CASSPGTGEGYTF.

The chain is built from TRBV11-2 and TRBJ1-6; weak D call: TRBD1 (6 bases). Looked up from germline, CDR1 is SGHAT and CDR2 is FQNNGV. The V and J ends lost 7 bases and 7 bases respectively, with 14 bases between them. This CDR3 region has 14 residues. The CDR3 DNA follows: TGTGCCAGCACCTACGGCGGGGGCAATTCACCCCTCCACTTT. Its translation is CASTYGGGNSPLHF.

The chain links TRBV5-1 to TRBJ1-4; D is ambiguous. This CDR3 region has 15 residues. CDR1 and CDR2 (germline): SGHRS, YFSETQ. V shed 4 bases and J shed 8 bases, with 18 bases lying between them. CDR3 protein: CASSRFRGIREKLFF. Here the CDR3 DNA reads TGCGCCAGCAGCCGATTTCGCGGAATACGGGAAAAACTGTTTTTT. The variable domain in full, with the rest retrieved from reference TRBV5-1 and TRBJ1-4, is KAGVTQTPRYLIKTRGQQVTLSCSPISGHRSVSWYQQTPGQGLQFLFEYFSETQRNKGNFPGRFSGRQFSNSRSEMNVSTLELGDSALYLCASSRFRGIREKLFFGSGTQLSVL.

V usage is TRBV5-5 and J usage is TRBJ2-5; TRBD2 matches at 9 bases. Trimming at V came to 10 bases and at J to 4 bases, leaving 2 bases not matched to a gene. The germline V gene has CDR1 SGHKS and CDR2 YYEKEE (reference sequence). CDR3 length: 11 amino acids. The CDR3 DNA reads TGTGCCGCACTAGCGGGAGAGACCCAGTACTTC. It codes for CAALAGETQYF. The full variable domain, in which reference TRBV5-5 and TRBJ2-5 provide the parts outside the CDR3, is DAGVTQSPTHLIKTRGQQVTLRCSPISGHKSVSWYQQVLGQGPQFIFQYYEKEERGRGNFPDRFSARQFPNYSSELNVNALLLGDSALYLCAALAGETQYFGPGTRLLVL.

The V gene is TRBV28, the J gene TRBJ2-2; D unclear. The CDR3 is made up of 13 amino acids. Trimming took off 2 bases at V and 3 bases at J, with 4 bases between the two ends. The germline V gene encodes CDR1 MDHEN and CDR2 SYDVKM. CDR3 DNA: TGTGCCAGCAGTTTACCTTACACCGGGGAGCTGTTTTTT. It yields the protein CASSLPYTGELFF.

The rearrangement joins TRBV5-6 to TRBJ1-3, with D uncertain. The CDR3 is 13 amino acids. The germline CDR1 and CDR2 sequences are SGHDT and YYEEEE. V was trimmed by 4 bases and J by 4 bases, leaving 9 bases between them. The DNA for the CDR3 is TGTGCCAGCAGCCCCGCGTCGGGAAACACCATATATTTT. This encodes CASSPASGNTIYF.

The gene calls are TRBV29-1 and TRBJ1-2, with 7 bases fitting TRBD1. Germline values: CDR1 SQVTM, CDR2 ANQGSEA. V dropped 3 bases and J dropped 4; count of bases not matched to a gene: 11. The CDR3 has 15 residues. DNA for the CDR3: TGCAGCGTTGATCTGGCAGGGGGACATTTCTATGGCTACACCTTC. Protein product: CSVDLAGGHFYGYTF. The whole variable domain, filled in from reference TRBV29-1 and TRBJ1-2, reads SAVISQKPSRDICQRGTSLTIQCQVDSQVTMMFWYRQQPGQSLTLIATANQGSEATYESGFVIDKFPISRPNLTFSTLTVSNMSPEDSSIYLCSVDLAGGHFYGYTFGSGTRLTVV.

V usage is TRBV10-1 and J usage is TRBJ2-2; maybe TRBD1 (5 bases). This CDR3 contains 15 residues. Per germline, CDR1 WNHNN and CDR2 SYGVQD (reference sequence). The V gene lost 0 bases and the J gene lost 6 bases, with 11 bases spanning the gap. The chain's CDR3 is CASSESWQGPGELFF. In DNA, the CDR3 is TGCGCCAGCAGTGAGTCTTGGCAGGGCCCCGGGGAGCTGTTTTTT.

The chain couples TRBV2 to TRBJ1-4; D perhaps matches TRBD1 (6 bases). CDR1 is SNHLY and CDR2 is FYNNEI in the germline V gene. Trimming pared 8 bases from V and 10 bases from J, leaving 20 bases between. The CDR3 extends over 14 amino acids. The CDR3 bases are TGTGCCAGCCGTGTGGACAGAGCCTCTAGAAAACTGTTTTTT. Translation gives CASRVDRASRKLFF.

This rearrangement joins TRBV9 to TRBJ2-7, with TRBD1 matching over 7 bases. Germline CDR1 SGDLS, CDR2 YYNGEE. The trim removed 4 bases at V and 7 bases at J, leaving 8 bases unmatched. The CDR3 extends over 13 amino acids. The CDR3 nucleotides are TGTGCCAGCAGCTTGGGACAGAACCGGGAGCAGTACTTC. Translated: CASSLGQNREQYF.

The chain recombines TRBV29-1 with TRBJ2-3, with a weak D call TRBD1 (5 bases). Per the germline V gene, CDR1 is SQVTM and CDR2 is ANQGSEA. Trimming shortened V by 0 bases and J by 6 bases, and 13 bases separated the two germline ends. The CDR3 length is 14 residues. The CDR3 is CSVEDLTDSDTQYF. The CDR3 nucleotides are TGCAGCGTTGAAGATTTGACAGATAGTGATACGCAGTATTTT.

The J gene is TRBJ1-2, the V gene TRBV18, with D perhaps matching TRBD1 (6 bases). V was clipped by 0 bases and J by 2 bases, with 16 bases between them. CDR1 KGHSH and CDR2 LQKENI come from the germline V gene. The CDR3 is made up of 17 amino acids. The CDR3 region has the DNA TGTGCCAGCTCACCACCGGGCAGACTCAGGGGCAACTATGGCTACACCTTC. It translates to CASSPPGRLRGNYGYTF.

A word on this clone: One junction end disagrees with the germline gene, perhaps due to a read error. This chain links TRBV19 with TRBJ2-1, with D possibly being TRBD2 (7 bases). CDR1 LNHDA and CDR2 SQIVND come from the germline V gene (reference sequence). This CDR3 is 14 amino acids long. The CDR3 loop reads CANSTALWGGEQFF. CDR3 coding DNA: TGTGCCAATAGTACCGCCCTCTGGGGGGGCGAGCAGTTCTTC.

The V call is TRBV28, the J call TRBJ1-5, with 7 nucleotides matching TRBD1. Per the germline V gene, CDR1 is MDHEN and CDR2 is SYDVKM. The CDR3 extends over 14 amino acids. After removal of 10 bases from V and 6 bases from J, the junction contained 12 bases not matched to a gene. In nucleotides, the CDR3 is TGTGCCACACTTAGACAGGGTGCAAGTCAGCCCCAGCATTTT. Protein sequence: CATLRQGASQPQHF.

The chain has TRBV2 and TRBJ2-1, with 9 bases matching TRBD2. V lost 9 bases to trimming and J lost 6 bases; unmatched junction nucleotides: 15. This CDR3 is 16 amino acids long. Germline loops: CDR1 SNHLY, CDR2 FYNNEI. The CDR3 DNA is TGTGCCAGGACACGGGCGCGGGGGGGCCGTGGCAATGAGCAGTTCTTC. It is translated as CARTRARGGRGNEQFF.

The table lists this clone with a few counts. The chain recombines TRBV6-1 with TRBJ1-4; D may be TRBD1 (6 bases). V lost 0 bases and J 6 bases, leaving 14 bases between the germline ends. Looked up from germline, CDR1 is MNHNS and CDR2 is SASEGT. The CDR3 has 16 amino acids. This CDR3 is CASSEAGRGFDEKLFF. In DNA, the CDR3 is TGTGCCAGCAGTGAAGCCGGCAGGGGCTTTGATGAAAAACTGTTTTTT.

The chain combines TRBV5-6 with TRBJ2-2, with TRBD2 matching 7 bases. Unmatched junction bases numbered 5, after V lost 0 bases and J lost 6 bases. Germline values: CDR1 SGHDT, CDR2 YYEEEE. The CDR3 is 15 amino acids. CDR3 protein: CASSLGTRRAGELFF. CDR3 in DNA: TGTGCCAGCAGCTTGGGGACTAGAAGAGCCGGGGAGCTGTTTTTT.

This chain joins TRBV4-1 and TRBJ2-6, with D tentatively TRBD2 (5 bases). Per germline, CDR1 MGHRA and CDR2 YSYEKL. The CDR3 covers 15 residues. The ends were cut back, 4 bases at V and 0 bases at J, with 7 bases in the middle. CDR3 DNA sequence: TGCGCCAGCAGCCGAGGACTCTCTGGGGCCAACGTCCTGACTTTC. It specifies CASSRGLSGANVLTF.

This clone has a single count. The rearrangement joins TRBV19 to TRBJ2-5; 8 bases line up with TRBD1. CDR3 size: 14 residues. The J segment lost 1 base and the V segment lost 5 bases, leaving 3 bases of the junction unmatched. Germline V gene data show CDR1 as LNHDA and CDR2 as SQIVND (reference sequence). The DNA of the CDR3 is TGTGCCAGTAGTGGCAGGGGGCTCCAAGAGACCCAGTACTTC. Translation gives CASSGRGLQETQYF.

This clone was recorded only once. J is TRBJ1-4 and V is TRBV2; 9 bases agree with TRBD1. Trimming cost V 6 bases and J 11 bases; bases outside gene matches: 13. This CDR3 has 15 amino acids. Germline-derived CDR1 and CDR2 are SNHLY and FYNNEI. The CDR3 DNA reads as TGTGCCAGCAGGGCCCCGGGACAGGGCTTAAGGAAACTGTTTTTT. It specifies CASRAPGQGLRKLFF.

This clone appeared once. The chain links TRBV19 to TRBJ1-1; D gene uncertain. CDR1 is LNHDA and CDR2 is SQIVND in the germline V gene (reference sequence). This CDR3 contains 14 residues. Trimming cost V 5 bases and J 1 base, with 11 bases left between them. CDR3 loop: CASSFPPGNTEAFF. CDR3 nucleotide sequence: TGTGCCAGTAGTTTCCCCCCAGGGAACACTGAAGCTTTCTTT.

The genes are TRBV6-6 and TRBJ2-3; 7 positions match TRBD1. J lost 4 bases, V lost 2 bases, and 6 bases had no gene match. Germline V gives CDR1 MNHNY, CDR2 SVGAGI (reference sequence). The CDR3 has 15 residues. The DNA of the CDR3 is TGTGCCAGCAGTTACGCCGACAGGGATGCAGATACGCAGTATTTT. Protein: CASSYADRDADTQYF.

The chain combines TRBV25-1 with TRBJ2-5; perhaps TRBD2 as D (7 bases). The germline V and J ends were trimmed by 2 bases and 2 bases, with 18 bases remaining between them. The CDR3 length is 17 residues. Germline CDR1 is MGHDK and CDR2 is SYGVNS. CDR3 loop: CASSERGTRGGQETQYF. CDR3 bases: TGTGCCAGCAGTGAACGGGGAACTAGGGGGGGTCAAGAGACCCAGTACTTC.

The rearrangement joins TRBV7-9 to TRBJ2-7; maybe TRBD2 (6 bases). This CDR3 comprises 17 residues. The V gene's germline CDR1 is SEHNR and CDR2 FQNEAQ (reference sequence). Between the trimmed V and J ends, which lost 2 bases and 0 bases, there was a span of 17 bases. The CDR3, as DNA: TGTGCCAGCAGCTTATTATTGCGGGACGGGAGCTCCTACGAGCAGTACTTC. It codes for CASSLLLRDGSSYEQYF.